One sample yielded the 5 T cell receptor beta chains listed below, sequenced in a study of T-cell reconstitution after alpha-beta-depleted transplantation in children. The library targeted TCRbeta and was prepared with unique molecular identifiers. TCRdb re-called the PCR reads through MiXCR, storing one row per CDR3 protein. The top ten clones hold 10% of a sample with about 270,000 distinct CDR3 sequences, about 10% of them seen once. The specimen comprised PBMCs from the stem cell graft donor, sampled from the stem cell graft. The origin of the receptors is a human donor who donated a stem cell graft to a child with SCID.

This clonotype was recorded many times. V and J are TRBV2 and TRBJ2-4; 7 nucleotides line up with TRBD2. CDR1 SNHLY and CDR2 FYNNEI come from the germline V gene. The CDR3 is 14 residues long. With 7 bases clipped from V and 4 bases from J, the junction kept 7 bases outside the gene matches. The CDR3 DNA reads as TGTGCCAGCACATTCGCCGGGGGGAAAAACATTCAGTACTTC. Its translation: CASTFAGGKNIQYF.

This clonotype was picked up many times. The chain has TRBV5-1 and TRBJ2-2; D is uncertain. The CDR3 is made up of 14 amino acids. The V gene's germline CDR1 is SGHRS and CDR2 YFSETQ. Deletions cut 0 bases from V and 4 bases from J, with 7 bases between. The CDR3 region has the DNA TGCGCCAGCAGCTTGGAGGTCATCACCGGGGAGCTGTTTTTT. Translated: CASSLEVITGELFF. Supplemented by reference TRBV5-1 and TRBJ2-2, the full variable domain reads KAGVTQTPRYLIKTRGQQVTLSCSPISGHRSVSWYQQTPGQGLQFLFEYFSETQRNKGNFPGRFSGRQFSNSRSEMNVSTLELGDSALYLCASSLEVITGELFFGEGSRLTVL.

This clonotype occurred many times. The J gene is TRBJ1-2, the V gene TRBV10-3; 9 bases agree with TRBD1. The germline gives CDR1 ENHRY, CDR2 SYGVKD. The CDR3 runs 15 residues. The junction had 8 bases not matched to a gene; V was cut back by 5 bases and J by 4 bases. The CDR3 DNA reads as TGTGCCATCAGTATGGACAGGGGCGCTCCCTATGGCTACACCTTC. Translation: CAISMDRGAPYGYTF.

The rearrangement uses TRBV6-1 and TRBJ1-6; 10 nucleotides match TRBD1. The CDR3 extends over 13 amino acids. Germline CDR1 is MNHNS and CDR2 is SASEGT. V dropped 10 bases and J dropped 8; count of bases not matched to a gene: 5. The CDR3 DNA is TGTGCCACTGCCGGGACAGGGGATTCACCCCTCCACTTT. This translates into CATAGTGDSPLHF.

The chain carries TRBV12-3 or TRBV12-4 and TRBJ1-5, with D unresolved. The CDR3 sequence is 16 residues long. With 4 bases removed from V and 1 base from J, the gap between germline ends came to 14 bases. CDR3 bases: TGTGCCAGCAGTTCCCAGGAAGGTCAGAGCAATCAGCCCCAGCATTTT. It is translated as CASSSQEGQSNQPQHF.